What follows describes a single TCR beta chain. The data were taken from a study of blood T cell repertoires in COVID-19. Generated by immunoSEQ multiplex PCR, the TCRdb table keeps only in-frame clones and is missing some. This sample yields 150,000 to 200,000 clones, of which more than 75% are seen a single time; about 2.5% belongs to the top ten. The length of the CDR3 is 16 residues. Germline CDR1 and CDR2: MGHRA and YSYEKL. Trimming cost V 0 bases and J 2 bases, with 11 bases left between them. The chain combines TRBV4-1 with TRBJ1-5; no firm D call. Sequenced: peripheral blood. The origin of this receptor is a man in his forties or fifties with active or convalescent COVID-19. CDR3 coding DNA: TGCGCCAGCAGCCAAGAAGGAGGGTTCGGCAATCAGCCCCAGCATTTT. Translated, it gives CASSQEGGFGNQPQHF.